These T cell receptor beta chains were read from a single sample in a study of response to subunit inactivated influenza vaccine. TCRdb passed the RT-PCR reads through MiXCR, listing each CDR3 protein once. The data show 860,000 or so distinct CDR3 sequences, around 21% seen once. The sample here was PBMCs from blood, taken roughly 5 days after vaccination. These receptors were taken from a man aged 50-60 years who received an inactivated influenza vaccine. Each CDR3 is given with its conserved first and last residue. D genes are given only for firm matches. Size is stated for part of the rows, as once, few or many counts, or as a class when the clone is expanded.

v_gene,len,abundance,j_gene,d_gene,CDR3aa,CDR3nt
TRBV7-9,15,-,TRBJ1-2,TRBD1,CASSFPTGGDYGYTF,TGTGCCAGCAGCTTCCCGACAGGGGGAGACTATGGCTACACCTTC
TRBV7-2,16,-,TRBJ2-2,TRBD2,CASSVSGGGNTGELFF,TGTGCCAGCAGCGTCAGTGGCGGGGGGAACACCGGGGAGCTGTTTTTT
TRBV18,17,few,TRBJ2-2,-,CASSPPRRTENTGELFF,TGTGCCAGCTCACCACCGAGGAGGACAGAGAACACCGGGGAGCTGTTTTTT
TRBV7-8,17,-,TRBJ2-2,TRBD1,CASSLVAGGPGTGELFF,TGTGCCAGCAGCTTAGTAGCAGGGGGTCCGGGCACCGGGGAGCTGTTTTTT
TRBV10-3,12,-,TRBJ1-2,-,CAISAPPYGYTF,TGTGCCATCAGTGCGCCCCCCTATGGCTACACCTTC
TRBV28,18,few,TRBJ2-1,TRBD2,CASSSATSGRVSYNEQFF,TGTGCCAGCAGTTCCGCTACTAGCGGGAGAGTGTCCTACAATGAGCAGTTCTTC
TRBV20-1,15,-,TRBJ1-5,-,CSARERAGSNQPQHF,TGCAGTGCTAGAGAGAGGGCTGGAAGCAATCAGCCCCAGCATTTT
TRBV20-1,15,-,TRBJ2-5,TRBD1,CSASNSGTVKETQYF,TGCAGTGCTAGCAATTCCGGGACAGTAAAAGAGACCCAGTACTTC
TRBV24-1,12,-,TRBJ2-7,TRBD1,CATRGAGGAQYF,TGTGCCACCAGAGGAGCAGGGGGCGCACAGTACTTC
TRBV6-5,16,few,TRBJ2-7,-,CASSYSSGSGPNGQYF,TGTGCCAGCAGTTACAGCTCTGGCTCGGGACCGAACGGGCAGTACTTC
TRBV6-5,14,-,TRBJ2-5,-,CASSYSDEFGTQYF,TGTGCCAGCAGTTACTCGGACGAATTTGGGACCCAGTACTTC
TRBV5-6,14,few,TRBJ2-1,-,CASSFPGHNNEQFF,TGTGCCAGCAGCTTCCCGGGACATAACAATGAGCAGTTCTTC
TRBV20-1,20,few,TRBJ1-6,TRBD1,CSARALRDRGTPSYNSPLHF,TGCAGTGCTAGAGCCTTACGGGACAGGGGAACCCCCTCCTATAATTCACCCCTCCACTTT
TRBV6-5,14,-,TRBJ2-7,-,CASSSLLVAYEQYF,TGTGCCAGCAGTTCCCTACTCGTTGCCTACGAGCAGTACTTC
TRBV5-1,13,-,TRBJ1-6,-,CASSLENNSPLHF,TGCGCCAGCAGCTTGGAAAACAATTCACCCCTCCACTTT
TRBV7-2,16,-,TRBJ1-6,-,CASSLQAPRYNSPLHF,TGTGCCAGCAGCTTACAAGCTCCCCGTTATAATTCACCCCTCCACTTT
TRBV2,14,few,TRBJ2-1,TRBD2,CATVRTSGSHEQFF,TGTGCCACCGTTAGGACTAGCGGGAGCCATGAGCAGTTCTTC
TRBV28,16,-,TRBJ2-7,-,CASSSPLTTSPYEQYF,TGTGCCAGCAGTTCCCCCCTGACTACCTCGCCATACGAGCAGTACTTC
TRBV29-1,13,many,TRBJ2-3,TRBD2,CSVRGELADTQYF,TGCAGCGTCCGGGGGGAACTAGCCGACACGCAGTATTTT
TRBV27,13,-,TRBJ2-1,TRBD1,CASRKGAGNEQFF,TGTGCCAGCAGGAAGGGGGCCGGAAATGAGCAGTTCTTC
TRBV6-1,15,-,TRBJ2-3,TRBD2,CASSVRLAGTDTQYF,TGTGCCAGCAGTGTTCGACTAGCGGGGACAGATACGCAGTATTTT
TRBV12-3/TRBV12-4,15,-,TRBJ1-6,TRBD1,CASSWGTGGDSPLHF,TGTGCCAGCAGTTGGGGGACAGGGGGGGATTCACCCCTCCACTTT
TRBV6-2/TRBV6-3,14,-,TRBJ2-7,-,CASRHWDGSYEQYF,TGTGCCAGCAGGCACTGGGACGGCTCCTACGAGCAGTACTTC
TRBV20-1,14,-,TRBJ2-3,TRBD2,CSAPRAGSTDTQYF,TGCAGTGCTCCCAGAGCGGGGAGCACAGATACGCAGTATTTT
TRBV29-1,13,-,TRBJ1-1,-,CSVEGRVNTEAFF,TGCAGCGTTGAAGGCAGGGTGAACACTGAAGCTTTCTTT
TRBV12-3/TRBV12-4,14,-,TRBJ2-2,-,CASSARGPAGELFF,TGTGCCAGCAGTGCCCGGGGACCCGCCGGGGAGCTGTTTTTT
TRBV29-1,14,many,TRBJ2-3,-,CSVAGRTKTDTQYF,TGCAGCGTTGCGGGCAGGACTAAGACAGATACGCAGTATTTT
TRBV7-2,17,-,TRBJ2-5,TRBD2,CASSPVGLAGYQETQYF,TGTGCCAGCAGCCCCGTAGGGCTAGCGGGGTACCAAGAGACCCAGTACTTC
TRBV7-8,16,-,TRBJ2-3,-,CASSPLVGVSTDTQYF,TGTGCCAGCAGCCCCTTAGTGGGAGTTAGCACAGATACGCAGTATTTT
TRBV5-1,15,many,TRBJ2-5,TRBD2,CASSDGLAGVETQYF,TGCGCCAGCAGCGACGGGCTAGCGGGAGTGGAGACCCAGTACTTC
TRBV4-3,16,-,TRBJ2-3,-,CASSQGLALGTDTQYF,TGCGCCAGCAGCCAAGGATTGGCGTTGGGCACAGATACGCAGTATTTT
TRBV7-9,14,-,TRBJ1-1,-,CASSPGEGYTEAFF,TGTGCCAGCAGCCCAGGGGAGGGGTACACTGAAGCTTTCTTT
TRBV5-6,13,few,TRBJ1-2,-,CASSLSYPYGYTF,TGTGCCAGCAGCTTGTCTTATCCCTATGGCTACACCTTC
TRBV29-1,13,-,TRBJ1-1,-,CSVEFQENTEAFF,TGCAGCGTTGAATTCCAAGAGAACACTGAAGCTTTCTTT
TRBV6-2/TRBV6-3,17,few,TRBJ2-7,-,CASSYPFIRGLTYEQYF,TGTGCCAGCAGTTATCCCTTTATTAGGGGTTTGACCTACGAGCAGTACTTC
TRBV7-9,15,-,TRBJ1-3,-,CASSVGPSSGNTIYF,TGTGCCAGCAGCGTCGGTCCATCCTCTGGAAACACCATATATTTT
TRBV3-1,15,-,TRBJ2-3,-,CASSQVGGTTDTQYF,TGTGCCAGCAGCCAAGTAGGGGGTACCACAGATACGCAGTATTTT
TRBV18,16,few,TRBJ2-1,TRBD2,CASSHTSGDSYNEQFF,TGTGCCAGCTCACATACTAGCGGGGACTCCTACAATGAGCAGTTCTTC
TRBV10-3,13,-,TRBJ1-1,-,CAIMQDPNTEAFF,TGTGCCATCATGCAGGATCCGAACACTGAAGCTTTCTTT
TRBV5-8,15,-,TRBJ2-6,-,CASRSFYTGANVLTF,TGTGCCAGCAGGTCATTCTATACTGGGGCCAACGTCCTGACTTTC
TRBV29-1,12,-,TRBJ2-1,TRBD1,CSVDRGMNEQFF,TGCAGCGTGGACAGGGGAATGAATGAGCAGTTCTTC
TRBV29-1,13,few,TRBJ2-1,-,CSVEFDRTTAKFF,TGCAGCGTTGAATTTGACAGGACGACGGCTAAGTTCTTC
TRBV7-2,15,-,TRBJ1-6,TRBD1,CASSPGDRWGSPLHF,TGTGCCAGCAGCCCGGGGGACAGGTGGGGGTCACCCCTCCACTTT
TRBV20-1,13,few,TRBJ2-7,-,CSARPGSNYEQYF,TGCAGTGCTAGACCTGGGAGCAACTACGAGCAGTACTTC
TRBV4-1,16,few,TRBJ2-5,TRBD2,CASRRGLAGSKETQYF,TGCGCCAGCAGAAGGGGACTAGCGGGGTCGAAAGAGACCCAGTACTTC
TRBV10-3,13,-,TRBJ2-5,-,CAIRTTGTETQYF,TGTGCCATCAGAACAACTGGGACGGAGACCCAGTACTTC
TRBV6-2/TRBV6-3,14,few,TRBJ2-1,TRBD1,CASSTRQGWNEQFF,TGTGCCAGCAGTACCAGACAGGGTTGGAATGAGCAGTTCTTC
TRBV12-3/TRBV12-4,16,few,TRBJ2-1,-,CASSPKWPAQSNEQFF,TGTGCCAGCAGTCCTAAGTGGCCAGCACAGAGCAATGAGCAGTTCTTC
TRBV29-1,13,many,TRBJ1-1,-,CSVGFRARTEAFF,TGCAGCGTTGGGTTCAGGGCGCGCACTGAAGCTTTCTTT
TRBV20-1,15,few,TRBJ1-2,-,CSAKTGTALGYGYTF,TGCAGTGCTAAAACCGGGACCGCTTTGGGCTATGGCTACACCTTC
TRBV20-1,10,few,TRBJ2-7,-,CSARNYEQYF,TGCAGTGCTCGAAACTACGAGCAGTACTTC
TRBV12-3/TRBV12-4,17,-,TRBJ2-5,TRBD1,CASSHHPLGGLQETQYF,TGTGCCAGCAGCCACCATCCTCTAGGGGGCTTACAAGAGACCCAGTACTTC
TRBV4-2,15,-,TRBJ1-4,TRBD1,CASSSTGTGAEKLFF,TGTGCCAGCAGCAGTACCGGGACAGGGGCTGAAAAACTGTTTTTT
TRBV12-3/TRBV12-4,13,few,TRBJ2-3,-,CASKWDSTDTQYF,TGTGCCAGCAAGTGGGATAGCACAGATACGCAGTATTTT
TRBV12-3/TRBV12-4,14,-,TRBJ2-7,-,CASRPQAVSYEQYF,TGTGCCAGCAGGCCGCAGGCAGTATCCTACGAGCAGTACTTC